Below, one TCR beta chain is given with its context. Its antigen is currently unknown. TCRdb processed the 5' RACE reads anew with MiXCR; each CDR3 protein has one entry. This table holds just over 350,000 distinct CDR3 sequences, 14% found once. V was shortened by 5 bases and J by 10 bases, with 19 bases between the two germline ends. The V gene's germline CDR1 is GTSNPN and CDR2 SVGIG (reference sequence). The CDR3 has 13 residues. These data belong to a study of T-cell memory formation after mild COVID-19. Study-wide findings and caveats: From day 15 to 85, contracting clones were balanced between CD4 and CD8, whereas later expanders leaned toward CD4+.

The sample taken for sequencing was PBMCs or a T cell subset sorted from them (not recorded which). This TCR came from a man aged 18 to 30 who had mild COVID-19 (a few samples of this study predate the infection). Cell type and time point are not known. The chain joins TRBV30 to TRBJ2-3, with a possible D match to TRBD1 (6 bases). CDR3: CAWRGHGTHPQYF. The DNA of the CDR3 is TGTGCCTGGCGCGGGCACGGGACACACCCGCAGTATTTT.